These T cell receptor beta chains were read from a single sample in a study of T cell responses to AZD1222 COVID-19 vaccine. Using immunoSEQ multiplex PCR, the repertoire was profiled, and TCRdb retains in-frame clones only, with some absent. The table includes about 94,000 clones, around nine tenths detected once. Sample: peripheral blood, taken 28 days after the second AZD1222 dose. These receptors were collected from an adult who received the AZD1222 COVID-19 vaccine. CDR3s include the opening cysteine and the closing phenylalanine or tryptophan. The D gene is left open where the match is weak. Clone size is stated in some rows and not others, as once, few, many or a class when expanded.

v_gene: TRBV3-1/TRBV3-2
abundance: few
len: 15
d_gene: .
j_gene: TRBJ1-1
CDR3aa: CASSQVTRRHAEAFF
CDR3nt: TGTGCCAGCAGCCAGGTTACGCGGCGTCACGCTGAAGCTTTCTTT

v_gene: TRBV6-4
abundance: .
len: 15
d_gene: .
j_gene: TRBJ2-1
CDR3aa: CASKGFSGSADEQFF
CDR3nt: TGTGCCAGCAAGGGCTTCTCTGGGAGCGCGGATGAGCAGTTCTTC

v_gene: TRBV19
abundance: .
len: 14
d_gene: .
j_gene: TRBJ1-1
CDR3aa: CASTQGTANTEAFF
CDR3nt: TGTGCCAGTACCCAAGGGACGGCGAACACTGAAGCTTTCTTT

v_gene: TRBV19
abundance: .
len: 16
d_gene: TRBD1
j_gene: TRBJ1-6
CDR3aa: CASSIGGRTGRSPLHF
CDR3nt: TGTGCCAGTAGTATAGGCGGGCGGACAGGACGATCACCCCTCCACTTT

v_gene: TRBV7-9
abundance: .
len: 17
d_gene: .
j_gene: TRBJ1-3
CDR3aa: CASSWGRWGYSGNTIYF
CDR3nt: TGTGCCAGCAGCTGGGGGAGGTGGGGTTACTCTGGAAACACCATATATTTT

v_gene: TRBV5-8
abundance: .
len: 16
d_gene: .
j_gene: TRBJ2-2
CDR3aa: CASSFFGPINTGELFF
CDR3nt: TGTGCCAGCAGCTTTTTTGGGCCTATTAACACCGGGGAGCTGTTTTTT

v_gene: TRBV6-1
abundance: .
len: 16
d_gene: .
j_gene: TRBJ1-1
CDR3aa: CASSEEGTGGYTEAFF
CDR3nt: TGTGCCAGCAGTGAAGAGGGGACGGGCGGGTACACTGAAGCTTTCTTT

v_gene: TRBV2
abundance: .
len: 15
d_gene: .
j_gene: TRBJ1-2
CDR3aa: CASRQTTGENYGYTF
CDR3nt: TGTGCCAGCCGTCAGACGACGGGAGAAAACTATGGCTACACCTTC

v_gene: TRBV9
abundance: .
len: 16
d_gene: TRBD2
j_gene: TRBJ2-3
CDR3aa: CASSLGTSGGADTQYF
CDR3nt: TGTGCCAGCAGCTTAGGGACTAGCGGGGGGGCAGATACGCAGTATTTT

v_gene: TRBV7-9
abundance: .
len: 15
d_gene: .
j_gene: TRBJ2-5
CDR3aa: CASTPRSKGRETQYF
CDR3nt: TGTGCCAGCACCCCCCGGTCGAAGGGACGGGAGACCCAGTACTTC

v_gene: TRBV5-1
abundance: .
len: 15
d_gene: TRBD1
j_gene: TRBJ2-1
CDR3aa: CASSAGQGGYNEQFF
CDR3nt: TGCGCCAGCAGCGCCGGACAGGGGGGCTACAATGAGCAGTTCTTC

v_gene: TRBV28
abundance: .
len: 13
d_gene: .
j_gene: TRBJ1-2
CDR3aa: CASSFGTAYGYTF
CDR3nt: TGTGCCAGCAGTTTCGGGACGGCCTATGGCTACACCTTC

v_gene: TRBV10-3
abundance: once
len: 15
d_gene: .
j_gene: TRBJ1-2
CDR3aa: CAISVTGLGEDGYTF
CDR3nt: TGTGCCATCAGTGTGACAGGCTTGGGGGAAGATGGCTACACCTTC

v_gene: TRBV6-1
abundance: .
len: 19
d_gene: TRBD1
j_gene: TRBJ2-2
CDR3aa: CASSETRDRGFRRAGELFF
CDR3nt: TGTGCCAGCAGTGAAACCCGGGACAGGGGGTTTAGGAGGGCCGGGGAGCTGTTTTTT

v_gene: TRBV10-1
abundance: .
len: 15
d_gene: .
j_gene: TRBJ1-1
CDR3aa: CASSEMQGMNTEAFF
CDR3nt: TGCGCCAGCAGTGAGATGCAGGGGATGAACACTGAAGCTTTCTTT

v_gene: TRBV9
abundance: .
len: 14
d_gene: .
j_gene: TRBJ1-4
CDR3aa: CASSPRGANEKLFF
CDR3nt: TGTGCCAGCAGCCCCCGTGGGGCTAATGAAAAACTGTTTTTT

v_gene: TRBV28
abundance: .
len: 16
d_gene: .
j_gene: TRBJ1-5
CDR3aa: CASSQATASFNQPQHF
CDR3nt: TGTGCCAGCAGCCAAGCGACAGCGAGCTTCAATCAGCCCCAGCATTTT

v_gene: TRBV19
abundance: .
len: 18
d_gene: TRBD1
j_gene: TRBJ1-2
CDR3aa: CASSIYQGGPSPHYGYTF
CDR3nt: TGTGCCAGTAGTATCTACCAGGGGGGACCCTCTCCTCACTATGGCTACACCTTC

v_gene: TRBV7-2
abundance: .
len: 17
d_gene: TRBD2
j_gene: TRBJ2-7
CDR3aa: CASSFKRLAGDTYEQYF
CDR3nt: TGTGCCAGCAGCTTCAAAAGACTAGCGGGGGATACCTACGAGCAGTACTTC

v_gene: TRBV30
abundance: few
len: 13
d_gene: .
j_gene: TRBJ1-5
CDR3aa: CAWSLTDNQPQHF
CDR3nt: TGTGCCTGGAGCCTGACAGATAATCAGCCCCAGCATTTT

v_gene: TRBV7-2
abundance: .
len: 16
d_gene: .
j_gene: TRBJ2-6
CDR3aa: CASSLPLYSGANVLTF
CDR3nt: TGTGCCAGCAGCTTACCCCTGTACTCTGGGGCCAACGTCCTGACTTTC

v_gene: TRBV6-5
abundance: .
len: 14
d_gene: .
j_gene: TRBJ2-2
CDR3aa: CASVPLTVAGELFF
CDR3nt: TGTGCCAGCGTTCCGCTAACGGTGGCCGGGGAGCTGTTTTTT

v_gene: TRBV5-1
abundance: .
len: 13
d_gene: .
j_gene: TRBJ2-3
CDR3aa: CASSSHMGDTQYF
CDR3nt: TGCGCCAGCAGCTCCCACATGGGGGATACGCAGTATTTT

v_gene: TRBV18
abundance: .
len: 16
d_gene: .
j_gene: TRBJ2-2
CDR3aa: CASSPPVGVNTGELFF
CDR3nt: TGTGCCAGCTCACCACCCGTGGGCGTCAACACCGGGGAGCTGTTTTTT

v_gene: TRBV11-2
abundance: .
len: 16
d_gene: TRBD2
j_gene: TRBJ2-5
CDR3aa: CASSLAGGGAGETQYF
CDR3nt: TGTGCCAGCAGCTTAGCTGGCGGGGGGGCCGGAGAGACCCAGTACTTC

v_gene: TRBV11-3
abundance: .
len: 16
d_gene: .
j_gene: TRBJ2-1
CDR3aa: CASSKPLGTVPHEQFF
CDR3nt: TGTGCCAGCAGCAAACCCCTCGGGACCGTACCCCATGAGCAGTTCTTC

v_gene: TRBV9
abundance: .
len: 14
d_gene: .
j_gene: TRBJ2-3
CDR3aa: CASSVGPGDLSQYF
CDR3nt: TGTGCCAGCAGCGTAGGCCCAGGGGACTTATCGCAGTATTTT

v_gene: TRBV19
abundance: few
len: 13
d_gene: .
j_gene: TRBJ2-1
CDR3aa: CASRGISYNEQFF
CDR3nt: TGTGCCAGTAGAGGAATTTCCTACAATGAGCAGTTCTTC

v_gene: TRBV6-1
abundance: .
len: 15
d_gene: TRBD1
j_gene: TRBJ1-1
CDR3aa: CASSEDRGVNTEAFF
CDR3nt: TGTGCCAGCAGTGAGGACAGGGGAGTGAACACTGAAGCTTTCTTT

v_gene: TRBV2
abundance: .
len: 15
d_gene: .
j_gene: TRBJ1-2
CDR3aa: CASSEGNAGYYGYTF
CDR3nt: TGTGCCAGCAGTGAAGGTAATGCAGGCTACTATGGCTACACCTTC

v_gene: TRBV6-2/TRBV6-3
abundance: medium-sized
len: 15
d_gene: TRBD2
j_gene: TRBJ2-7
CDR3aa: CASSYSGGRAYEQYF
CDR3nt: TGTGCCAGCAGTTACTCTGGCGGGAGGGCCTACGAGCAGTACTTC

v_gene: TRBV7-9
abundance: medium-sized
len: 16
d_gene: TRBD2
j_gene: TRBJ2-3
CDR3aa: CASSQGLAASTDTQYF
CDR3nt: TGTGCCAGCAGCCAAGGACTAGCGGCAAGCACAGATACGCAGTATTTT

v_gene: TRBV30
abundance: .
len: 13
d_gene: .
j_gene: TRBJ2-7
CDR3aa: CAWSTGAQGQQYF
CDR3nt: TGTGCCTGGAGTACCGGGGCACAAGGCCAGCAGTACTTC

v_gene: TRBV19
abundance: .
len: 13
d_gene: TRBD1
j_gene: TRBJ2-7
CDR3aa: CASSRDRGYEQYF
CDR3nt: TGTGCCAGTAGTCGGGACAGGGGCTACGAGCAGTACTTC

v_gene: TRBV28
abundance: .
len: 15
d_gene: .
j_gene: TRBJ2-2
CDR3aa: CASYPGGGNTGELFF
CDR3nt: TGTGCCAGCTACCCCGGAGGGGGGAACACCGGGGAGCTGTTTTTT

v_gene: TRBV3-1/TRBV3-2
abundance: .
len: 17
d_gene: TRBD2
j_gene: TRBJ2-2
CDR3aa: CASSLPGLAVNTGELFF
CDR3nt: TGTGCCAGCAGCCTACCGGGACTAGCGGTAAACACCGGGGAGCTGTTTTTT

v_gene: TRBV12-3/TRBV12-4
abundance: .
len: 11
d_gene: .
j_gene: TRBJ1-1
CDR3aa: CASSLEAEAFF
CDR3nt: TGTGCCAGCAGTTTAGAGGCTGAAGCTTTCTTT

v_gene: TRBV27
abundance: .
len: 16
d_gene: .
j_gene: TRBJ2-2
CDR3aa: CASSPLGAGNTGELFF
CDR3nt: TGTGCCAGCAGTCCGTTGGGTGCGGGGAACACCGGGGAGCTGTTTTTT

v_gene: TRBV7-3
abundance: once
len: 16
d_gene: .
j_gene: TRBJ2-1
CDR3aa: CASADPMGYPYNEQFF
CDR3nt: TGTGCCAGCGCCGACCCTATGGGGTACCCCTACAATGAGCAGTTCTTC

v_gene: TRBV10-2
abundance: .
len: 14
d_gene: .
j_gene: TRBJ2-4
CDR3aa: CASSINLAKNIQYF
CDR3nt: TGCGCCAGCAGTATTAACCTAGCCAAAAACATTCAGTACTTC

v_gene: TRBV7-2
abundance: .
len: 13
d_gene: TRBD2
j_gene: TRBJ2-3
CDR3aa: CASRAGGTDTQYF
CDR3nt: TGTGCCAGCAGGGCGGGGGGGACGGATACGCAGTATTTT

v_gene: TRBV19
abundance: .
len: 12
d_gene: TRBD1
j_gene: TRBJ1-2
CDR3aa: CASSQGQGFATF
CDR3nt: TGTGCCAGTAGTCAGGGACAGGGTTTCGCCACCTTC

v_gene: TRBV7-3
abundance: .
len: 16
d_gene: .
j_gene: TRBJ2-2
CDR3aa: CASSLNPGASTGELFF
CDR3nt: TGTGCCAGCAGCTTAAACCCAGGGGCTAGCACCGGGGAGCTGTTTTTT

v_gene: TRBV15
abundance: .
len: 16
d_gene: TRBD2
j_gene: TRBJ2-7
CDR3aa: CATSPGLAGGGHEQYF
CDR3nt: TGTGCCACCAGCCCGGGACTAGCGGGAGGAGGTCACGAGCAGTACTTC